The 30 T cell receptor beta chains given below trace back to one sample, sequenced in a study of vaccination and CD4 T cells after COVID-19. Their antigen targets remain unknown. Scientists ran DNA taken from cultured CD4+ T cells through the Oncomine TCR Beta short-read assay for sequencing. Via MiXCR, TCRdb re-called the PCR reads, giving one row per CDR3 protein. Of about 19,000 distinct CDR3 sequences in the sample, 40% to 60% were seen once. Treatment denoted: approximately 9-day PBMC culture with coronavirus spike peptide pools or control peptides (ViraFEST assay). Sequenced here: CD4+ T cells from blood, cultured in vitro, sampled before SARS-CoV-2 vaccination. The source of these receptors is a human donor who had recovered from COVID-19.

This clonotype occurred a few times. The chain joins TRBV6-1 to TRBJ2-6; D remains unclear. Germline CDR1 and CDR2: MNHNS and SASEGT. The CDR3 is made up of 13 amino acids. V dropped 10 bases and J dropped 0 bases, with 7 bases sitting between them. CDR3 DNA: TGTGCCATGGGCGCCTCTGGGGCCAACGTCCTGACTTTC. It specifies CAMGASGANVLTF.

The chain combines TRBV6-5 with TRBJ2-3; TRBD2 agrees at 12 bases. Looked up from germline, CDR1 is MNHEY and CDR2 is SVGAGI. V lost 4 bases to trimming and J lost 5 bases; unmatched junction nucleotides: 4. This CDR3 contains 15 residues. CDR3 sequence reads: CASSSTSGGRDTQYF. CDR3 DNA: TGTGCCAGCAGTTCCACTAGCGGGGGGAGAGATACGCAGTATTTT.

The chain employs TRBV15 and TRBJ2-5; 8 bases map to TRBD2. The CDR3 has 14 residues. V trimming: 5 bases; J trimming: 2 bases; junction bases outside the gene matches: 4. Germline CDR1 is LNHNV and CDR2 is YYDKDF (reference sequence). The CDR3 sequence: CATSSGRGQETQYF. DNA for the CDR3: TGTGCCACCAGCTCCGGGAGGGGGCAAGAGACCCAGTACTTC.

This clonotype was detected a few times. The chain has TRBV24-1 and TRBJ2-5; D gene unclear. The V and J ends lost 4 bases and 5 bases respectively, with 16 bases between them. The CDR3 is 15 residues long. Germline lookup yields CDR1 KGHDR and CDR2 SFDVKD. The CDR3 sequence is CATSDLTRGSETQYF. The CDR3 nucleotides read TGTGCCACCAGTGACCTTACCAGAGGCAGCGAGACCCAGTACTTC.

This clonotype occurred a few times. The chain combines TRBV19 with TRBJ1-6; weak D call: TRBD1 (5 bases). CDR1 is LNHDA and CDR2 is SQIVND in the germline V gene (reference sequence). Trimming took 9 bases from V and 5 from J, leaving 17 bases between them. This CDR3 region has 15 residues. The CDR3 protein is CASSLFQGNNSPLHF. In DNA form, the CDR3 reads TGTGCCAGCTCCCTCTTCCAGGGAAATAATTCACCCCTCCACTTT.

J is TRBJ2-3 and V is TRBV5-6; tentative D call: TRBD1 (6 bases). The CDR3 is made up of 14 amino acids. Trimming shortened V by 2 bases and J by 6 bases, and 13 bases separated the two germline ends. Germline V lookup: CDR1 SGHDT, CDR2 YYEEEE. CDR3 amino acids: CASSFYRARDTQYF. CDR3 bases: TGTGCCAGCAGCTTTTACAGGGCTAGGGATACGCAGTATTTT. Full variable domain (rest looked up from reference TRBV5-6 and TRBJ2-3): DAGVTQSPTHLIKTRGQQVTLRCSPKSGHDTVSWYQQALGQGPQFIFQYYEEEERQRGNFPDRFSGHQFPNYSSELNVNALLLGDSALYLCASSFYRARDTQYFGPGTRLTVL.

CDR3 DNA sequence: TGCGCCAGCAGCCAAGTACTTACCGCAGATACGCAGTATTTT. Protein sequence: CASSQVLTADTQYF. The J gene is TRBJ2-3, the V gene TRBV4-1; unclear D gene. The germline CDR1 and CDR2 sequences are MGHRA and YSYEKL. This CDR3 spans 14 amino acids. V was pared by 1 base and J by 4 bases, with 9 bases between.

The chain is built from TRBV25-1 and TRBJ2-7; D is possibly TRBD1 (6 bases). The CDR3 loop spans 13 amino acids. Between the trimmed V and J ends, which lost 5 bases and 3 bases, there was a span of 11 bases. From germline, CDR1 is MGHDK and CDR2 SYGVNS. CDR3 in DNA: TGTGCCAGCAGTCACAGGGACGGCTACGAGCAGTACTTC. This encodes CASSHRDGYEQYF.

The chain employs TRBV7-9 and TRBJ2-1, with 7 nucleotides matching TRBD2. J lost 10 bases, V lost 5 bases, and 11 bases had no gene match. The CDR3 extends over 14 amino acids. Germline loops: CDR1 SEHNR, CDR2 FQNEAQ (reference sequence). The CDR3 DNA follows: TGTGCCAGCAGCCTGACTAGCTTTGTTTGGGAGCAGTTCTTC. Residues: CASSLTSFVWEQFF.

This clonotype was counted between two and nine times. The CDR3, as DNA: TGTGCCAGCAGTACGACAGGTCCCAGGTACGAGCAGTACTTC. Protein product: CASSTTGPRYEQYF. The J gene is TRBJ2-7, the V gene TRBV6-1; D is perhaps TRBD1 (6 bases). V lost 5 bases to trimming and J lost 4 bases, with 15 bases between them. CDR3 length equals 14 residues. Germline CDR1 reads MNHNS; CDR2 reads SASEGT.

The rearrangement joins TRBV12-3 or TRBV12-4 to TRBJ2-3; possibly TRBD2 for D (5 bases). Trimming stripped 3 bases from V and 4 bases from J, with 23 bases between. The CDR3 is made up of 18 amino acids. CDR3 in DNA: TGTGCCAGCAGTTTTATCCTGGGCCCCCTTCCGAGGGCAGATACGCAGTATTTT. Amino acid sequence: CASSFILGPLPRADTQYF.

The J gene is TRBJ1-2, the V gene TRBV10-3; D is undetermined. The CDR3 extends over 12 amino acids. The V gene's germline CDR1 is ENHRY and CDR2 SYGVKD. V dropped 1 base and J dropped 4 bases, with 4 bases sitting between them. In nucleotides, the CDR3 is TGTGCCATCAGTGAGTTAGGCTATGGCTACACCTTC. Amino acids: CAISELGYGYTF.

V and J are TRBV7-9 and TRBJ2-2; D is undetermined. Germline V lookup: CDR1 SEHNR, CDR2 FQNEAQ (reference sequence). The CDR3 has 15 amino acids. The ends were cut back, 5 bases at V and 4 bases at J, with 14 bases in the middle. For the CDR3, the DNA is TGTGCCAGCAGCCTAAGGCCTTTACCCACCGGGGAGCTGTTTTTT. Translated, it gives CASSLRPLPTGELFF.

This clonotype was counted between two and nine times. The genes are TRBV6-5 and TRBJ1-5; perhaps TRBD1 as D (6 bases). CDR3 length: 14 residues. The V gene's germline CDR1 is MNHEY and CDR2 SVGAGI. V dropped 0 bases and J dropped 4 bases, with 7 bases sitting between them. CDR3 amino acids: CASSYSRGNQPQHF. The DNA for the CDR3 is TGTGCCAGCAGTTACTCCAGGGGAAATCAGCCCCAGCATTTT.

The V gene is TRBV20-1, the J gene TRBJ2-7, with D perhaps given as TRBD1 or TRBD2 (5 bases each). Per germline, CDR1 DFQATT and CDR2 SNEGSKA (reference sequence). The CDR3 is 11 residues long. V lost 3 bases to trimming and J lost 6 bases, with 9 bases between them. The CDR3: CSARPGTEQYF. CDR3 DNA sequence: TGCAGTGCTAGGCCCGGGACCGAGCAGTACTTC.

The chain couples TRBV20-1 to TRBJ2-7; D may be TRBD2 (5 bases). Between the trimmed V and J ends, which lost 0 bases and 6 bases, there was a span of 15 bases. The CDR3 runs to 14 residues. Germline CDR1 and CDR2: DFQATT and SNEGSKA (reference sequence). The CDR3 reads CSARENGPRGEQYF. The CDR3 DNA sequence: TGCAGTGCTAGAGAGAACGGTCCTCGGGGCGAGCAGTACTTC.

V usage is TRBV2 and J usage is TRBJ1-6; the D is unclear. With 2 bases removed from V and 6 bases from J, the gap between germline ends came to 5 bases. This CDR3 has 13 amino acids. CDR1 and CDR2 from the germline V gene are SNHLY and FYNNEI. The CDR3 loop is CASSELANSPLHF. DNA for the CDR3: TGTGCCAGCAGTGAACTGGCTAATTCACCCCTCCACTTT.

The chain uses TRBV28 and TRBJ2-4; TRBD2 might be the D (5 bases). Germline V gene data show CDR1 as MDHEN and CDR2 as SYDVKM. This CDR3 is 14 amino acids long. The V end was cut by 2 bases, the J end by 4 bases, with 9 bases between. The CDR3 spells CASSLGGAKNIQYF. CDR3 DNA sequence: TGTGCCAGCAGTTTAGGAGGAGCGAAAAACATTCAGTACTTC.

The chain is built from TRBV20-1 and TRBJ1-5; possibly TRBD1 for D (5 bases). This CDR3 region has 14 residues. Germline V gene data show CDR1 as DFQATT and CDR2 as SNEGSKA (reference sequence). V was pared by 0 bases and J by 3 bases, with 9 bases between. CDR3 nucleotides: TGCAGTGCTAGAGATCCGACAGTCAATCAGCCCCAGCATTTT. It is translated as CSARDPTVNQPQHF.

This clonotype was observed a handful of times. The gene calls are TRBV7-9 and TRBJ2-3; 10 bases fit TRBD2. There are 14 residues in the CDR3. With 3 bases clipped from V and 6 bases from J, the junction kept 3 bases outside the gene matches. Germline CDR1 and CDR2: SEHNR and FQNEAQ (reference sequence). The CDR3 sequence is CASSLLAGVDTQYF. As DNA, the CDR3 is TGTGCCAGCAGCTTGCTAGCGGGAGTTGATACGCAGTATTTT.

The J gene is TRBJ2-1, the V gene TRBV20-1; 7 bases match TRBD2. This CDR3 is built from 14 residues. The V segment lost 5 bases and the J segment 5 bases; nucleotides outside the gene matches: 9. CDR1 DFQATT and CDR2 SNEGSKA come from the germline V gene (reference sequence). CDR3 in DNA: TGCAGTGCTCCAGAGAGCGGGGCCAACAATGAGCAGTTCTTC. Translated: CSAPESGANNEQFF.

CDR3 loop: CASSLSGANVLTF. In nucleotides, the CDR3 is TGTGCCAGCAGTTTATCTGGGGCCAACGTCCTGACTTTC. The chain recombines TRBV27 with TRBJ2-6; no reliable D call. The CDR3 has 13 amino acids. The germline gives CDR1 MNHEY, CDR2 SMNVEV (reference sequence). V shed 0 bases and J shed 3 bases, with 0 bases lying between them.

V gene TRBV2 combines with J gene TRBJ2-5, with 7 bases matching TRBD2. CDR3 length: 13 amino acids. Trimming took 8 bases from V and 5 from J; bases not matched to a gene: 8. Germline loops: CDR1 SNHLY, CDR2 FYNNEI. The CDR3 is CASGGRGWETQYF. In nucleotides, the CDR3 is TGTGCCAGCGGCGGGAGAGGATGGGAGACCCAGTACTTC.

This clonotype was observed once. The chain is built from TRBV6-5 and TRBJ1-5; TRBD1 matches 8 bases. This CDR3 is built from 17 residues. V shed 2 bases and J 5 bases; nucleotides not matched to a gene: 11. The germline CDR1 and CDR2 sequences are MNHEY and SVGAGI. Here the CDR3 reads CASSYKQQGGSDQPQHF. The CDR3 nucleotides read TGTGCCAGCAGTTACAAACAACAGGGGGGTTCGGATCAGCCCCAGCATTTT.

The gene calls are TRBV6-2 or TRBV6-3 and TRBJ1-1; 9 nucleotides match TRBD1. The CDR3 totals 15 residues. Germline V gene lookup returns CDR1 MNHEY and CDR2 SVGEGT. The V and J ends lost 4 bases and 4 bases, in that order; junction bases with no gene match: 7. For the CDR3, the DNA is TGTGCCAGCAGTTCTGACAGGGGGGTATTCACTGAAGCTTTCTTT. Its translation is CASSSDRGVFTEAFF.

In its sample, this clonotype ranks as large. The chain carries TRBV19 and TRBJ2-2; D may be TRBD2 (6 bases). In germline, CDR1 is LNHDA, CDR2 SQIVND (reference sequence). This CDR3 contains 15 residues. V lost 5 bases, J lost 0 bases, and 10 bases lay in between. In nucleotides, the CDR3 is TGTGCCAGTAGTCGGAGGGACGCGAACACCGGGGAGCTGTTTTTT. It encodes CASSRRDANTGELFF.

This clonotype was seen only a few times. This rearrangement joins TRBV6-1 to TRBJ2-7; 11 bases agree with TRBD2. This CDR3 contains 15 residues. Looked up from germline, CDR1 is MNHNS and CDR2 is SASEGT. The V segment lost 7 bases and the J segment 4 bases; nucleotides outside the gene matches: 9. The CDR3 DNA sequence: TGTGCCAGCACCCAAGCGGGGACTAGCGGATACGAGCAGTACTTC. The encoded protein is CASTQAGTSGYEQYF.

This clonotype was detected a few times. J is TRBJ1-2 and V is TRBV20-1, with a possible D match to TRBD1 (5 bases). V was clipped by 3 bases and J by 4 bases, with 15 bases between them. Per germline, CDR1 DFQATT and CDR2 SNEGSKA (reference sequence). The CDR3 extends over 14 amino acids. The CDR3 is CSASEVVGVYGYTF. For the CDR3, the DNA is TGCAGTGCTAGCGAGGTAGTGGGGGTCTATGGCTACACCTTC.

This chain links TRBV2 with TRBJ1-6; 7 bases are a match to TRBD1. Trimming removed 8 bases from V and 5 bases from J; junction bases left unmatched: 6. Germline CDR1 and CDR2: SNHLY and FYNNEI. The CDR3 length is 14 residues. In DNA form, the CDR3 reads TGTGCCAGCCGCCGGGACAGAGATAATTCACCCCTCCACTTT. Amino acid sequence: CASRRDRDNSPLHF.

This rearrangement joins TRBV6-1 to TRBJ1-2; D may be TRBD1 (6 bases). V was cut by 6 bases and J by 0 bases, with 17 bases left in between. This CDR3 is built from 16 residues. The V gene's germline CDR1 is MNHNS and CDR2 SASEGT. In DNA form, the CDR3 reads TGTGCCAGCAGCCGGACAGTGACAGGAACTAACTATGGCTACACCTTC. Its protein product is CASSRTVTGTNYGYTF.